A selection of T cell receptor beta chains follows, all from one sample in a study of Ad26.COV2.S vaccination and SARS-CoV-2 variants. Measured with immunoSEQ multiplex PCR; TCRdb has only the in-frame clones, and not every one. The sample contains 150,000 to 200,000 clones, 87% of which appear only once. The source was peripheral blood, collected after recovery from COVID-19. The receptors were sampled from a human donor who had recovered from COVID-19. CDR3s include the opening cysteine and the closing phenylalanine or tryptophan. The order of the fields is V gene, clone size, J gene, CDR3 protein. Some rows have no size entry. The others give once, few or many, or a class for an expanded clone.

TRBV5-4	NA	TRBJ2-1	CASSQGLAGNEQFF
TRBV27	NA	TRBJ2-7	CASSMDRVGYEQYF
TRBV19	few	TRBJ1-5	CASSIPVSNQPQHF
TRBV7-3	NA	TRBJ2-5	CASSLIGTSRYKETQYF
TRBV12-5	NA	TRBJ1-2	CASGPGQLYGYTF
TRBV12-5	NA	TRBJ2-7	CASGLGLAGKTYEQYF
TRBV6-6	NA	TRBJ2-3	CASSWAGESTDTQYF
TRBV19	NA	TRBJ2-1	CASSDGGLAGVYNEQFF
TRBV2	NA	TRBJ2-5	CASILYGVTQYF
TRBV28	NA	TRBJ2-5	CASSLGRLETQYF
TRBV10-2	NA	TRBJ2-1	CASSESRGTDINEQFF
TRBV2	NA	TRBJ1-5	CASSGTGARQPQHF
TRBV18	NA	TRBJ1-5	CASSLGQGSGQPQHF
TRBV2	NA	TRBJ1-2	CASSEVGDIRNYGYTF
TRBV18	NA	TRBJ1-5	CASSPYSNQPQHF
TRBV18	few	TRBJ1-5	CASSPGEGQPQHF
TRBV9	NA	TRBJ1-4	CASSAEIGGLNEKLFF
TRBV7-2	NA	TRBJ2-5	CASSPGTLETQYF
TRBV7-9	NA	TRBJ1-2	CASSPLATGGSWNYGYTF
TRBV5-8	NA	TRBJ1-2	CASSPLEGYGYTF
TRBV2	NA	TRBJ2-2	CASSAGGAGTGELFF
TRBV5-8	NA	TRBJ1-4	CASSFQGGEKLFF
TRBV28	few	TRBJ1-5	CASSLWQGNNQPQHF
TRBV3-1/TRBV3-2	NA	TRBJ2-2	CASSQVTGLAGGGGRGELFF
TRBV4-2	NA	TRBJ2-1	CASSPYQGLDSSYNEQFF
TRBV27	NA	TRBJ2-6	CASRGANVLTF
TRBV12-3/TRBV12-4	NA	TRBJ1-1	CASSLSVNTEAFF
TRBV19	NA	TRBJ2-3	CASSNGLVPDTQYF
TRBV11-2	NA	TRBJ2-1	CASSLSLGQGRNEQFF
TRBV18	NA	TRBJ1-3	CASSSGWDRRNTIYF
TRBV14	NA	TRBJ2-1	CASSRTSGRENEQFF
TRBV30	NA	TRBJ1-1	CAWSATTNTEAFF
TRBV21-1	NA	TRBJ1-2	CASSKGGDRGGYGYTF
TRBV12-3/TRBV12-4	once	TRBJ2-7	CASTGTPYEQYF
TRBV3-1/TRBV3-2	NA	TRBJ2-5	CASSQGRLETQYF
TRBV7-2	NA	TRBJ2-7	CASTLGGKGEQYF
TRBV30	NA	TRBJ1-5	CAWSPRGNQPQHF
TRBV5-1	NA	TRBJ2-1	CASSRRDEQFF
TRBV29-1	once	TRBJ2-3	CSVDPPGISTDTQYF
TRBV5-1	NA	TRBJ2-7	CASSFDREQYF
TRBV7-8	NA	TRBJ2-7	CASSLGTGANF
TRBV27	NA	TRBJ1-1	CASSFRRDRRRNTEAFF
TRBV5-1	few	TRBJ2-7	CASSLADVAGEQYF
TRBV18	NA	TRBJ1-3	CASSPAGTGAGNTIYF
TRBV11-2	NA	TRBJ1-2	CASSPSGTAYGYTF
TRBV7-8	NA	TRBJ2-5	CASSSPYLGLAGFQETQYF
TRBV2	NA	TRBJ1-5	CASVLGGSNQPQHF
TRBV5-1	many	TRBJ2-3	CASRTGTTSTDTQYF
TRBV28	NA	TRBJ1-1	CASSSGGMNTEAFF
TRBV24-1	NA	TRBJ2-6	CATSEGSGANVLTF
TRBV7-8	NA	TRBJ2-1	CASSLEKGPYNEQFF